The T cell receptor (beta chain) under discussion was sequenced for a study of OX40 agonist ivuxolimab in advanced cancers. Across the whole study: Every patient in dose escalation had hepatocellular carcinoma, melanoma, renal cell or head and neck cancer.

This table comes from immunoSEQ multiplex PCR, and its TCRdb copy is limited to in-frame clones, with some not included. This sample has 90,000 to 100,000 clones, with about 86% found just once. About this clone itself: Its specificity is unknown.

General study findings and limits: Clonal expansion was among the lowest in partial responders at 0.1-3.0 mg/kg, especially CD8+.

The CDR3 is 15 residues long. Germline-derived CDR1 and CDR2 are KGHSH and LQKENI. Trimming cost V 6 bases and J 5 bases; bases outside gene matches: 9. Blood got drawn at baseline, again on cycle 4 day 1, and then on cycle 7 day 1. This chain uses TRBV18 with TRBJ2-3; 9 positions match TRBD1. The receptor was isolated from an adult with an advanced solid tumor such as melanoma, head and neck, liver or kidney cancer. The sequencing here drew on CD4+ or CD8+ T cells sorted from blood, taken in a trial of the OX40 agonist ivuxolimab. As DNA, the CDR3 is TGTGCCAGCTCCCTCCGGACAGGGGTTCAAGATACGCAGTATTTT. This gives the protein CASSLRTGVQDTQYF.